One and the same sample provided the 26 T cell receptor beta chains below, sequenced in a study of CD8 T cells in ankylosing spondylitis. TCRdb analysed the 5' RACE reads with MiXCR anew, one entry per CDR3 protein. This table holds around 150,000 distinct CDR3 sequences, around 10% found once. Input material: blood, either unsorted or a sorted T cell fraction (not recorded which). These TCRs come from a female donor with ankylosing spondylitis or in good health (not recorded which).

This clonotype was seen at least ten times. The chain joins TRBV29-1 to TRBJ2-3, with 10 bases aligning to TRBD2. Trimming took 6 bases from V and 5 from J; bases not matched to a gene: 14. CDR3 size: 16 residues. Per germline, CDR1 SQVTM and CDR2 ANQGSEA. The CDR3 spells CSVADGAGGPQDTQYF. For the CDR3, the DNA is TGCAGCGTCGCAGACGGAGCGGGAGGGCCGCAAGATACGCAGTATTTT.

This clonotype was seen many times. This chain links TRBV7-2 with TRBJ2-4; tentatively, D is TRBD1 (6 bases). CDR1 and CDR2 (germline): SGHTA, FQGNSA. V was trimmed by 6 bases and J by 7 bases, leaving 16 bases between them. The CDR3 is 14 amino acids. CDR3 sequence (DNA): TGTGCCAGCAGTTTGGGGGCCCTGGGTAACATTCAGTACTTC. Its translation: CASSLGALGNIQYF.

CDR3 bases: TGTGCCAGCAGCCAAGGGGGGCGGGCTGAAGCTTTCTTT. Its protein product is CASSQGGRAEAFF. The chain is built from TRBV3-1 and TRBJ1-1; possibly TRBD1 for D (6 bases). In germline, CDR1 is LGHDT, CDR2 YNNKEL (reference sequence). This CDR3 comprises 13 residues. V lost 1 base to trimming and J lost 6 bases, with 9 bases between them.

This clonotype has ten or more counts. J is TRBJ1-2 and V is TRBV7-2; 7 bases agree with TRBD1. Germline trimming cut 5 bases from V and 4 bases from J; bases unmatched to any gene: 7. This CDR3 spans 14 amino acids. The germline gives CDR1 SGHTA, CDR2 FQGNSA. CDR3 nucleotide sequence: TGTGCCAGCAGCCGACAGGGAGATATCTATGGCTACACCTTC. It is translated as CASSRQGDIYGYTF.

This clonotype came up many times. V gene TRBV27 combines with J gene TRBJ2-1, with D uncertain. Germline V gives CDR1 MNHEY, CDR2 SMNVEV (reference sequence). The ends were cut back, 5 bases at V and 0 bases at J, with 11 bases in the middle. The CDR3 is 15 amino acids. The CDR3 here is CASSTTESSYNEQFF. CDR3 sequence (DNA): TGTGCCAGCAGTACCACAGAGAGCTCCTACAATGAGCAGTTCTTC.

Ten or more counts support this clonotype. The gene calls are TRBV20-1 and TRBJ2-7; D is perhaps TRBD1 (5 bases). The CDR3 runs 13 residues. Trimming left V 1 base short and J 3 bases short, with 10 bases between. Germline V gene data show CDR1 as DFQATT and CDR2 as SNEGSKA (reference sequence). For the CDR3, the DNA is TGCAGTGCTAGAGTCAGGGTGGACTACGAGCAGTACTTC. Protein sequence: CSARVRVDYEQYF.

Many counts were recorded for this clonotype. The chain couples TRBV7-2 to TRBJ1-1, with 7 bases aligning to TRBD1. The germline CDR1 and CDR2 sequences are SGHTA and FQGNSA. The CDR3 consists of 15 residues. The ends lost 4 bases at V and 2 bases at J; junction bases unmatched: 7. As DNA, the CDR3 is TGTGCCAGCAGCTCGCACAGGGGACCAAACACTGAAGCTTTCTTT. It translates to CASSSHRGPNTEAFF.

This clonotype has more than one count but fewer than ten. Just one base apart from a much larger clone, this may be a read error. CDR3 sequence reads: CATSEAGGNYGDTF. CDR3 in DNA: TGTGCCACCAGTGAGGCCGGAGGGAACTATGGCGACACCTTC. V usage is TRBV24-1 and J usage is TRBJ1-2; the D is unclear. This CDR3 contains 14 residues. Per the germline V gene, CDR1 is KGHDR and CDR2 is SFDVKD.

This clonotype came up many times. CDR3 in DNA: TGTGCCAGTAGTATCCAAGGGTGGAATGAGCAGTTCTTC. Its translation is CASSIQGWNEQFF. This sequence joins TRBV19 and TRBJ2-1; D is unresolved. CDR3 length equals 13 residues. Germline V gene sequence: CDR1 LNHDA, CDR2 SQIVND (reference sequence). Trimming removed 3 bases at V and 7 bases at J, with 10 bases between.

Ten or more counts support this clonotype. The rearrangement joins TRBV20-1 to TRBJ2-7; tentative D call: TRBD1 (6 bases). V gave up 0 bases and J gave up 3 bases, with 15 bases separating them. Germline lookup yields CDR1 DFQATT and CDR2 SNEGSKA (reference sequence). There are 15 residues in the CDR3. CDR3 residues: CSARDLWGLDYEQYF. The CDR3, as DNA: TGCAGTGCTAGAGATCTTTGGGGGCTGGACTACGAGCAGTACTTC.

This clonotype was observed at least ten times. The chain's CDR3 is CATSEPGYQETQYF. CDR3 bases: TGTGCCACCAGTGAACCAGGGTACCAAGAGACCCAGTACTTC. This sequence joins TRBV24-1 and TRBJ2-5; D is possibly TRBD1 (5 bases). Trimming stripped 4 bases from V and 0 bases from J, with 8 bases between. The CDR3 is 14 amino acids. The germline V gene encodes CDR1 KGHDR and CDR2 SFDVKD.

This clonotype was detected only a few times. V and J are TRBV20-1 and TRBJ2-1; 7 bases match TRBD2. With V trimmed by 2 bases and J by 7 bases, 8 bases remained unmatched. This CDR3 spans 14 amino acids. Per the germline V gene, CDR1 is DFQATT and CDR2 is SNEGSKA (reference sequence). Here the CDR3 reads CSARSSGMGNEQFF. CDR3 coding DNA: TGCAGTGCTAGATCCAGCGGGATGGGGAATGAGCAGTTCTTC.

This clonotype was seen ten or more times. J is TRBJ2-7 and V is TRBV28; maybe TRBD1 (6 bases). The CDR3 totals 13 residues. Germline lookup yields CDR1 MDHEN and CDR2 SYDVKM. V was clipped by 5 bases and J by 5 bases, with 13 bases between them. CDR3 sequence: CASSPPRGDEQYF. CDR3 bases: TGTGCCAGCAGTCCGCCCAGGGGAGACGAGCAGTACTTC.

V and J are TRBV7-2 and TRBJ2-4; TRBD2 is a possible D gene (6 bases). V was trimmed by 4 bases and J by 1 base, leaving 8 bases between them. The germline gives CDR1 SGHTA, CDR2 FQGNSA. This CDR3 has 14 residues. The CDR3: CASSSGVAKNIQYF. The DNA of the CDR3 is TGTGCCAGCAGCTCGGGGGTGGCCAAAAACATTCAGTACTTC.

This clonotype was observed a few times. CDR3 nucleotide sequence: TGCGCCAGCAGCCAAGCGTGGACAGGGGGAGACACCGGGGAGCTGTTTTTT. Translation: CASSQAWTGGDTGELFF. V usage is TRBV4-1 and J usage is TRBJ2-2, with 10 bases matching TRBD1. The CDR3 loop spans 17 amino acids. Germline CDR1 reads MGHRA; CDR2 reads YSYEKL. After removal of 1 base from V and 3 bases from J, the junction contained 5 bases not matched to a gene.

This clonotype was observed many times. The chain employs TRBV7-2 and TRBJ2-1; 7 nucleotides match TRBD2. Trimming at V came to 2 bases and at J to 7 bases, leaving 5 bases not matched to a gene. Per germline, CDR1 SGHTA and CDR2 FQGNSA. The CDR3 spans 14 residues. DNA for the CDR3: TGTGCCAGCAGCTTACAAGTTAGCGGGAATGAGCAGTTCTTC. Its translation: CASSLQVSGNEQFF.

This clonotype was counted ten times or more. The chain has TRBV5-1 and TRBJ1-2; D is unclear. Trimming cost V 5 bases and J 6 bases, with 23 bases left between them. The CDR3 runs to 16 residues. Germline values: CDR1 SGHRS, CDR2 YFSETQ. CDR3 nucleotide sequence: TGCGCCAGCAGTTCGGACGGCCTAGGGCCTATTCATGGCTACACCTTC. Protein sequence: CASSSDGLGPIHGYTF.

The chain carries TRBV7-9 and TRBJ2-1; 9 bases are shared with TRBD2. V lost 8 bases and J lost 16; bases outside the gene matches: 9. This CDR3 is built from 11 residues. Germline V CDR1 and CDR2: SEHNR, FQNEAQ (reference sequence). In DNA form, the CDR3 reads TGTGCCAGCGGGGGCGGGGGGGCAGGCTTCTTC. Its protein is CASGGGGAGFF.

The J gene is TRBJ2-1, the V gene TRBV20-1; the D gene is possibly TRBD2 (6 bases). This CDR3 spans 14 amino acids. Germline loops: CDR1 DFQATT, CDR2 SNEGSKA (reference sequence). Trimming stripped 3 bases from V and 6 bases from J, with 15 bases between. The CDR3 DNA reads as TGCAGTGCTAGCGAACTAGGAGGGTCCAATGAGCAGTTCTTC. It codes for CSASELGGSNEQFF.

This clonotype was detected only a few times. The rearrangement uses TRBV30 and TRBJ2-2, with 9 bases identical to TRBD2. The CDR3 has 14 residues. With V trimmed by 7 bases and J by 2 bases, 5 bases remained unmatched. Germline-derived CDR1 and CDR2 are GTSNPN and SVGIG (reference sequence). CDR3 protein: CASSSGINTGELFF. In nucleotides, the CDR3 is TGTGCCTCCTCTAGCGGGATTAACACCGGGGAGCTGTTTTTT.

This clonotype was observed at least ten times. This chain uses TRBV2 with TRBJ1-5; D remains ambiguous. The CDR3 is made up of 13 amino acids. In germline, CDR1 is SNHLY, CDR2 FYNNEI. Trimming pared 3 bases from V and 3 bases from J, leaving 6 bases between. The CDR3 DNA sequence: TGTGCCAGCAGTGATAACCTCAATCAGCCCCAGCATTTT. Translated: CASSDNLNQPQHF.

This clonotype has ten or more counts. The V and J genes are TRBV28 and TRBJ1-1, with 12 bases lining up with TRBD1. This CDR3 comprises 16 residues. Trimming removed 5 bases from V and 4 bases from J; junction bases left unmatched: 8. Germline assignment: CDR1 MDHEN and CDR2 SYDVKM. CDR3 amino acids: CASSPRDRGRITEAFF. CDR3 bases: TGTGCCAGCAGTCCCCGGGACAGGGGGCGGATCACTGAAGCTTTCTTT.

This clonotype was picked up many times. This rearrangement joins TRBV5-1 to TRBJ2-1; TRBD1 aligns across 12 bases. CDR1 is SGHRS and CDR2 is YFSETQ in the germline V gene. The CDR3 loop spans 15 amino acids. After removal of 7 bases from V and 1 base from J, the junction contained 3 bases not matched to a gene. For the CDR3, the DNA is TGCGCCAGCGGGGGACAGGGGGCTTCCTACAATGAGCAGTTCTTC. This gives the protein CASGGQGASYNEQFF.

The table lists this clonotype with many counts. The chain joins TRBV24-1 to TRBJ1-1, with D possibly TRBD1 on 6 matching bases. CDR1 KGHDR and CDR2 SFDVKD come from the germline V gene. The CDR3 runs to 13 residues. V was clipped by 12 bases and J by 1 base, with 14 bases between them. The CDR3 protein is CAVKGGQNTEAFF. In DNA, the CDR3 is TGTGCCGTGAAGGGGGGGCAGAACACTGAAGCTTTCTTT.

This clonotype was found many times. This chain joins TRBV29-1 and TRBJ2-1; D is unresolved. This CDR3 spans 11 amino acids. Germline V gives CDR1 SQVTM, CDR2 ANQGSEA. Trimming took 4 bases from V and 9 from J, leaving 10 bases between them. CDR3 nucleotides: TGCAGCGTTGGTCATATGCGTGAGCAGTTCTTC. Protein: CSVGHMREQFF.

CDR3 loop: CSVDGTGRNTEAFF. The CDR3 coding sequence is TGCAGCGTTGATGGGACAGGGCGGAACACTGAAGCTTTCTTT. The J gene is TRBJ1-1, the V gene TRBV29-1; TRBD1 matches at 9 bases. The CDR3 has 14 residues. Germline V gene data show CDR1 as SQVTM and CDR2 as ANQGSEA. Losses at the gene ends were 3 bases for V and 1 base for J; bases not matched to a gene: 3.